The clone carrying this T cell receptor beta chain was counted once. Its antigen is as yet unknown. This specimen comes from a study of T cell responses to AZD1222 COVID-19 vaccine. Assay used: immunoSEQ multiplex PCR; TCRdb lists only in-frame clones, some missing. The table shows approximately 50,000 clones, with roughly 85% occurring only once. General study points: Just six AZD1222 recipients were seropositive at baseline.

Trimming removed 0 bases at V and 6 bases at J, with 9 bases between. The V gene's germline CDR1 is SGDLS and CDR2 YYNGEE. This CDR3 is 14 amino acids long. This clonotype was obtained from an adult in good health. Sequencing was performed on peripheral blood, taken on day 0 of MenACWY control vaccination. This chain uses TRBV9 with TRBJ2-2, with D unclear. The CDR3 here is CASSVAQVSGELFF. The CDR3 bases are TGTGCCAGCAGCGTAGCCCAGGTATCCGGGGAGCTGTTTTTT.